This T cell receptor (beta chain) comes out of a study of regulatory T cells in long-lasting Graves disease. The overall study: Persistent cases took antithyroid drugs over 5 years and stayed TSH receptor antibody positive.

Study observations and caveats: TCR diversity in persistent Graves' patients was below that of newly diagnosed ones.

The time point is: persistent/refractory GD, antithyroid drugs over 5 years with positive TRAb. TCR sequences were obtained from RNA taken from PBMCs. Criteria from the American Thyroid Association guidelines were applied to diagnose Graves' disease. Patients were from an endocrinology department in Xi'an, China. HTBI primers from iRepertoire and Arm-PCR of CDR3 regions yielded the TCR beta libraries. TCRdb recomputed calls from the multiplex PCR reads with MiXCR, one row per CDR3 protein. The data hold 360,000 or so distinct CDR3 sequences, with roughly 24% observed a single time. Remarks on this clonotype: The antigen is undetermined.

Germline CDR1 MDHEN, CDR2 SYDVKM. Trimming stripped 6 bases from V and 0 bases from J, with 9 bases between. The CDR3 is made up of 15 amino acids. The material sequenced was peripheral blood mononuclear cells (PBMCs), taken when the disease was refractory, from a patient treated with antithyroid drugs. This TCR came from a woman aged 40 to 50 with Graves disease. This chain uses TRBV28 with TRBJ2-6; D not certain. The CDR3, as DNA: TGTGCCAGCAGACCGACAAGCTCTGGGGCCAACGTCCTGACTTTC. This sequence encodes CASRPTSSGANVLTF. Together with reference TRBV28 and TRBJ2-6, the CDR3 gives the full variable domain: DVKVTQSSRYLVKRTGEKVFLECVQDMDHENMFWYRQDPGLGLRLIYFSYDVKMKEKGDIPEGYSVSREKKERFSLILESASTNQTSMYLCASRPTSSGANVLTFGAGSRLTVL.